This T cell receptor (beta chain) was found in a study of response to subunit inactivated influenza vaccine. Overall study results and limits: Authors suggested seasonal influenza vaccinations each recruit few new T cells.

This clonotype was seen a handful of times. Its antigen is not known. The germline V and J ends were trimmed by 1 base and 4 bases, with 13 bases remaining between them. The CDR3 totals 15 residues. The germline V gene encodes CDR1 LGHNA and CDR2 YNFKEQ. TCRdb analysed the RT-PCR reads with MiXCR anew, one entry per CDR3 protein. This sample has approximately 300,000 distinct CDR3 sequences; approximately 21% occur once, and the top ten carry over 9%. Sequencing was performed on PBMCs from blood, taken around 22 months after vaccination. The rearrangement uses TRBV4-2 and TRBJ1-2; tentative D call: TRBD1 (5 bases). This receptor was taken from a man aged 50-75 years who received an inactivated influenza vaccine. The CDR3 loop reads CASSQGNRGGYGYTF. The CDR3 DNA sequence: TGTGCCAGCAGCCAAGGAAACCGGGGGGGCTATGGCTACACCTTC.